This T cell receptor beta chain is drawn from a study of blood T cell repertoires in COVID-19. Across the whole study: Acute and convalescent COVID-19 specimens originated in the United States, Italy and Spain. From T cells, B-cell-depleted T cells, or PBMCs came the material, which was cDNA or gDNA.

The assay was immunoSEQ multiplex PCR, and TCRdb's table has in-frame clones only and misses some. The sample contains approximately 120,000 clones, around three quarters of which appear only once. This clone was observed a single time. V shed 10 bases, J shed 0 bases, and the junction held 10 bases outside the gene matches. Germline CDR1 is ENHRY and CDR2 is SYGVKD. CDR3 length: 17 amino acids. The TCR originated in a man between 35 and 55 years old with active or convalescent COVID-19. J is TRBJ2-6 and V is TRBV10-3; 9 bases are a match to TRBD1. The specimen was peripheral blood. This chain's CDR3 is CATRPGQGFSGANVLTF. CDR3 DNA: TGTGCCACCCGGCCGGGACAGGGATTCTCTGGGGCCAACGTCCTGACTTTC.